This T cell receptor (beta chain) was retrieved from a study of control samples from healthy donors and cancer patients. CDR1 GTSNPN and CDR2 SVGIG come from the germline V gene (reference sequence). Trimming cost V 3 bases and J 11 bases, with 20 bases left between them. There are 15 residues in the CDR3. Produced via immunoSEQ multiplex PCR; TCRdb's table is partial and in-frame only. The sample consists of 85,000 to 90,000 clones, more than 75% of them appearing once. The clonotype originates from a woman aged 40 to 49 in good health. What was sequenced was blood. The rearrangement joins TRBV30 to TRBJ1-6, with D uncertain. In DNA, the CDR3 is TGTGCCTGGAGCGGCGGGGAGGGCGGTTGGGCACCCCTCCACTTT. It is translated as CAWSGGEGGWAPLHF.